These 17 T cell receptor beta chains were all obtained from the same sample, sequenced in a study of shared T cell receptors in the human thymus. Some clones are missing from TCRdb's copy, which holds only in-frame ones; the method was immunoSEQ multiplex PCR. The sample lists about 660,000 clones, around 87% seen once, with 0.0095% to 0.012% in the top ten. These same records also appear under a second study, on human thymus T cells.

Material: thymocytes. These receptors all come from a boy under two years old with a congenital heart defect.

V and J are TRBV5-1 and TRBJ2-3; 10 nucleotides agree with TRBD1. The CDR3 covers 16 residues. Germline CDR1 reads SGHRS; CDR2 reads YFSETQ. Germline trimming cut 4 bases from V and 0 bases from J; bases unmatched to any gene: 5. The CDR3 sequence: CASSRGTGESTDTQYF. For the CDR3, the DNA is TGCGCCAGCAGCAGAGGGACAGGGGAGAGCACAGATACGCAGTATTTT.

This sequence joins TRBV28 and TRBJ2-1; possibly TRBD2 for D (6 bases). The CDR3 covers 15 residues. Per germline, CDR1 MDHEN and CDR2 SYDVKM. The V and J ends lost 2 bases and 0 bases respectively, with 8 bases between them. The CDR3 DNA reads TGTGCCAGCAGTTTAGCGGGACCCTCCTACAATGAGCAGTTCTTC. Encoded protein: CASSLAGPSYNEQFF.

The rearrangement links TRBV5-6 to TRBJ1-5, with D unresolved. The CDR3 totals 17 residues. The germline gives CDR1 SGHDT, CDR2 YYEEEE. Deletions cut 3 bases from V and 0 bases from J, with 16 bases between. CDR3 nucleotide sequence: TGTGCCAGCAGCTCCCAACAAGAAACAATTAGCAATCAGCCCCAGCATTTT. Translated: CASSSQQETISNQPQHF.

The chain has TRBV7-9 and TRBJ1-1, with a tentative D call TRBD1 (6 bases). Germline V gene data show CDR1 as SEHNR and CDR2 as FQNEAQ (reference sequence). This CDR3 spans 14 amino acids. V was cut by 5 bases and J by 0 bases, with 10 bases left in between. This CDR3 is CASSPGQMNTEAFF. CDR3 DNA: TGTGCCAGCAGCCCCGGACAGATGAACACTGAAGCTTTCTTT.

The chain couples TRBV30 to TRBJ2-3; the D gene is possibly TRBD2 (6 bases). Trimming cost V 1 base and J 4 bases, with 18 bases left between them. Germline CDR1 and CDR2: GTSNPN and SVGIG (reference sequence). CDR3 length: 16 amino acids. CDR3 region: CAWSAPNAGPPDTQYF. Written as DNA, the CDR3 is TGTGCCTGGAGTGCCCCCAACGCGGGACCTCCAGATACGCAGTATTTT.

The rearrangement uses TRBV14 and TRBJ2-6; D perhaps matches TRBD1 (6 bases). V was clipped by 4 bases and J by 4 bases, with 11 bases between them. Germline V gene data show CDR1 as SGHDN and CDR2 as FVKESK. The CDR3 runs to 15 residues. The CDR3 is CASSPRGPGANVLTF. CDR3 DNA sequence: TGTGCCAGCAGCCCCAGGGGCCCCGGGGCCAACGTCCTGACTTTC.

Here the CDR3 reads CASKPDRVGNYGYTF. DNA of the CDR3: TGTGCCAGCAAACCCGACAGGGTTGGTAACTATGGCTACACCTTC. The V and J genes are TRBV28 and TRBJ1-2; 7 nucleotides agree with TRBD1. The CDR3 extends over 15 amino acids. V was clipped by 7 bases and J by 1 base; unmatched bases: 9. In germline, CDR1 is MDHEN, CDR2 SYDVKM.

The CDR3 DNA reads as TGTGCCAGTAGTATAGTCGGGGGTAGAGCACAGCCCCAGCATTTT. Protein sequence: CASSIVGGRAQPQHF. This rearrangement joins TRBV19 to TRBJ1-5, with a tentative D call TRBD1 (5 bases). CDR1 LNHDA and CDR2 SQIVND come from the germline V gene (reference sequence). V lost 1 base, J lost 7 bases, and 14 bases lay in between. CDR3 length equals 15 residues. Complete variable domain (other parts from reference TRBV19 and TRBJ1-5): DGGITQSPKYLFRKEGQNVTLSCEQNLNHDAMYWYRQDPGQGLRLIYYSQIVNDFQKGDIAEGYSVSREKKESFPLTVTSAQKNPTAFYLCASSIVGGRAQPQHFGDGTRLSIL.

On this clone: Compared with germline, one end of the junction differs, possibly owing to a read error. This chain connects TRBV6-1 to TRBJ2-7; possibly TRBD2 for D (5 bases). The CDR3 covers 13 residues. The germline V gene has CDR1 MNHNS and CDR2 SASEGT. This CDR3 is CASSERRSNERYF. The CDR3 nucleotides are TGTGCCAGCAGTGAACGGAGGTCAAATGAGCGGTACTTC.

The chain joins TRBV21-1 to TRBJ2-7; the DNA was not used to check the table's D call, TRBD2. TRBV21-1 is designated a pseudogene. CDR3 length: 18 residues. The CDR3 sequence: CASNYKSGGGRTSYEQYF. The CDR3 DNA sequence: TGTGCCAGCAACTACAAGTCGGGGGGCGGGAGAACCTCCTACGAGCAGTACTTC.

The rearrangement uses TRBV7-9 and TRBJ2-3; D remains ambiguous. V was trimmed by 0 bases and J by 6 bases, leaving 7 bases between them. The CDR3 consists of 13 residues. Germline assignment: CDR1 SEHNR and CDR2 FQNEAQ (reference sequence). The CDR3 sequence: CASSLASVDTQYF. The CDR3 nucleotides read TGTGCCAGCAGCTTAGCCTCAGTGGATACGCAGTATTTT.

The rearrangement uses TRBV29-1 and TRBJ2-7; D gene ambiguous. V was shortened by 0 bases and J by 5 bases, with 8 bases between the two germline ends. The CDR3 length is 12 residues. Per the germline V gene, CDR1 is SQVTM and CDR2 is ANQGSEA. The CDR3 sequence: CSVEDFSHEQYF. The CDR3 nucleotides are TGCAGCGTTGAAGATTTTTCTCACGAGCAGTACTTC.

The rearrangement links TRBV27 to TRBJ1-6; D may be TRBD1 (6 bases). Germline V gene sequence: CDR1 MNHEY, CDR2 SMNVEV (reference sequence). V was shortened by 0 bases and J by 7 bases, with 10 bases between the two germline ends. The CDR3 length is 15 residues. In DNA form, the CDR3 reads TGTGCCAGCAGTTTATCGGCGGGGGCCAATTCACCCCTCCACTTT. It translates to CASSLSAGANSPLHF.

This chain joins TRBV4-1 and TRBJ2-5; 11 bases map to TRBD2. TRBJ2-7 explains the end of the DNA better; the J call may be wrong. Germline CDR1 is MGHRA and CDR2 is YSYEKL. CDR3 length: 19 amino acids. The CDR3 coding sequence is TGCGCCAGCAGCCAAGATGTCCGGACTAGCGGGCCTAGCTCCTACGAGCAGTACTTC. Protein: CASSQDVRTSGPSSYEQYF.

The V gene is TRBV27, the J gene TRBJ1-5; D ambiguous. This CDR3 is built from 13 residues. V was trimmed by 4 bases and J by 9 bases, leaving 13 bases between them. Per germline, CDR1 MNHEY and CDR2 SMNVEV (reference sequence). The CDR3 loop is CASSWRFKTPQHF. CDR3 coding DNA: TGTGCCAGCAGTTGGCGGTTCAAAACGCCCCAGCATTTT.

This rearrangement joins TRBV7-9 to TRBJ2-7, with 7 bases fitting TRBD2. V gave up 6 bases and J gave up 4 bases; unmatched junction bases: 6. The CDR3 is made up of 13 amino acids. CDR1 is SEHNR and CDR2 is FQNEAQ in the germline V gene (reference sequence). The CDR3 here is CASRELAPYEQYF. DNA of the CDR3: TGTGCCAGCAGGGAACTAGCGCCGTACGAGCAGTACTTC.

This clone was detected once. This chain joins TRBV6-1 and TRBJ1-5, with 7 bases that match TRBD1. This CDR3 contains 14 residues. The germline V gene encodes CDR1 MNHNS and CDR2 SASEGT. V lost 2 bases and J lost 7; bases outside the gene matches: 5. Written as DNA, the CDR3 is TGTGCCAGCAGTGAAAGACAGGGAGGCCAGCCCCAGCATTTT. Encoded protein: CASSERQGGQPQHF.